This TCR beta chain was documented in a study of cytotoxic CD8 clonotypes in ibrutinib-treated CLL. Study overall: The subjects consisted of ten to twelve relapsed/refractory and 15 treatment-naive individuals, with 17 to 18 IGHV unmutated. Broader study findings: Progressing patients had sampling times that differed from those of sustained-remission patients. Increased clonality at ibrutinib response gave way to a return toward baseline at progression. Stable or contracted on treatment, public clonotypes were also uncommon.

As concerns this clone: No antigen is known for it.

Repertoires were generated with immunoSEQ multiplex PCR, while TCRdb's copy carries only in-frame clones and drops some. This sample has 150,000 or so clones; around three quarters occur once, and the top ten carry 10% to 15%. The V end was cut by 0 bases, the J end by 5 bases, with 17 bases between. Germline CDR1 and CDR2: SGHNT and YYREEE (reference sequence). CDR3 length: 16 amino acids. This sequence joins TRBV5-4 and TRBJ2-5, with D possibly matching TRBD1 (6 bases). The input for sequencing was PBMCs, taken after 12 months of ibrutinib treatment. This TCR came from a human donor with chronic lymphocytic leukemia. In DNA, the CDR3 is TGTGCCAGCAGCTTGGCCACGTTCACAGGGATGGAGACCCAGTACTTC. The encoded protein is CASSLATFTGMETQYF.